This TCR beta chain came from a study of OX40 agonist ivuxolimab in advanced cancers. Study-wide results and limits: Antigen specificity of clonally expanded peripheral T cells was not established. Clonal expansion was seen in CD4+ and CD8+ blood T cells by week 6 at 0.1 to 3.0 mg/kg.

Repertoires were generated with immunoSEQ multiplex PCR, while TCRdb's copy carries only in-frame clones and drops some. The table records 35,000 to 40,000 clones, more than 75% of them present only once. This CDR3 contains 14 residues. A note on this clone: Its antigen is not identified.

This material consisted of CD4+ or CD8+ T cells sorted from blood, taken in a trial of the OX40 agonist ivuxolimab. This chain connects TRBV21-1 to TRBJ1-5; the DNA was not used to check the table's D call, TRBD1. TRBV21-1 corresponds to a pseudogene. The clonotype originates from an adult with an advanced solid tumor such as melanoma, head and neck, liver or kidney cancer. The chain's CDR3 is CASSKNRAGQPQHF. The CDR3 DNA follows: TGTGCCAGCAGCAAAAACAGGGCCGGTCAGCCCCAGCATTTT.